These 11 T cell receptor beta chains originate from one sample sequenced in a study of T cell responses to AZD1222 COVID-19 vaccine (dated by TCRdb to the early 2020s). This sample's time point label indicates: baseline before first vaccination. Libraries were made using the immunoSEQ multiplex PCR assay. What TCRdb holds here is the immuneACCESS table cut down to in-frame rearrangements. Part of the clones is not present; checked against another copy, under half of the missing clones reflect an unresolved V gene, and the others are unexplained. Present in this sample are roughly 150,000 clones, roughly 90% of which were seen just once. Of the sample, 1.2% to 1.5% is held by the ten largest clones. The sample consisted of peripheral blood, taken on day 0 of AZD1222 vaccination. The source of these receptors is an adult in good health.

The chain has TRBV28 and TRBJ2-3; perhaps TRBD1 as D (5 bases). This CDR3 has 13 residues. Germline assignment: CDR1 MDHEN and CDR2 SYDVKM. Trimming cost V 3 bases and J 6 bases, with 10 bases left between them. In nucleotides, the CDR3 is TGTGCCAGCAGTTTCCCCTCAGGGGATACGCAGTATTTT. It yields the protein CASSFPSGDTQYF.

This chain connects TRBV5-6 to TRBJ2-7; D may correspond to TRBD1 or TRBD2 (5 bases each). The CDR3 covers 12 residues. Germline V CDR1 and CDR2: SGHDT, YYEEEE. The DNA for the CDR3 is TGTGCCAGCAGTTACTATACCGGGACGCTGTTTGTC. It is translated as CASSYYTGTLFV.

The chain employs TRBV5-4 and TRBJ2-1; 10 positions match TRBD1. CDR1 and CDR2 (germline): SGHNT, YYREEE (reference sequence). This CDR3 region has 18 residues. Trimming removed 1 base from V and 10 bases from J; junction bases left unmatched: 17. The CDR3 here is CASSLMRGGTGVVPEQFF. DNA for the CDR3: TGTGCCAGCAGCTTGATGAGGGGGGGGACAGGGGTTGTACCCGAGCAGTTCTTC.

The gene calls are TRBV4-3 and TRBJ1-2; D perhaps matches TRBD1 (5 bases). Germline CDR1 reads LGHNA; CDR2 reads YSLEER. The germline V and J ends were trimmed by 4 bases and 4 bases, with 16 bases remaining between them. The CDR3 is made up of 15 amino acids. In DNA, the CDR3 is TGCGCCAGCAGCCCTCTGGGGGACCCCTTCTATGGCTACACCTTC. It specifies CASSPLGDPFYGYTF.

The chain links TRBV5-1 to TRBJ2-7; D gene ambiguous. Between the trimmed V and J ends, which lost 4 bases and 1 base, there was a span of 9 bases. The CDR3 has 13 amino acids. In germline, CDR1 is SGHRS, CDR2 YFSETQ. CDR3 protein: CASSVGRSYEQYF. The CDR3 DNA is TGCGCCAGCAGCGTCGGACGGTCCTACGAGCAGTACTTC.

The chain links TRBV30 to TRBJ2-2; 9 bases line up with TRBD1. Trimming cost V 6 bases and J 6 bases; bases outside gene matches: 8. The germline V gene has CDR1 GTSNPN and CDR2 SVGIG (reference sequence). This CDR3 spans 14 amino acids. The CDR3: CACAGTGLAGELFF. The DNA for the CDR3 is TGTGCCTGTGCCGGGACAGGGTTGGCCGGGGAGCTGTTTTTT.

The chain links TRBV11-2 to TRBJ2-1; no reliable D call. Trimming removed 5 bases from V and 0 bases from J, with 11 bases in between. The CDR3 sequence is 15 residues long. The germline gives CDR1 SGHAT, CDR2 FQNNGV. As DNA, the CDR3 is TGTGCCAGCAGCCCGACATTCAGCTCCTACAATGAGCAGTTCTTC. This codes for CASSPTFSSYNEQFF.

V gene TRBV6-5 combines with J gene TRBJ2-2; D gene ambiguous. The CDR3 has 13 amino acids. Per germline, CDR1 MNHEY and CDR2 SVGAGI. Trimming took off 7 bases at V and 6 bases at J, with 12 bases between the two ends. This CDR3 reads CASTTPGPGELFF. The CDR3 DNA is TGTGCCAGCACAACCCCAGGCCCCGGGGAGCTGTTTTTT.

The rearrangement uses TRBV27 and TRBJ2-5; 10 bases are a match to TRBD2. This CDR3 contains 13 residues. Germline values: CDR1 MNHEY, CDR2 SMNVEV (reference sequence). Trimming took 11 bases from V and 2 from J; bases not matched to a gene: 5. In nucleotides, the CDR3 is TGTGCCCCAGCGGGAGGGGGGCAAGAGACCCAGTACTTC. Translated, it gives CAPAGGGQETQYF.

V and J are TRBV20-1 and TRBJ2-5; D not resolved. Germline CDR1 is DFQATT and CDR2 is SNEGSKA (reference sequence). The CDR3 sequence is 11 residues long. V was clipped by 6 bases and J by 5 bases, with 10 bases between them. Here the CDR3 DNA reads TGCAGTGCCCACCTCGGCGAGACCCAGTACTTC. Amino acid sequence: CSAHLGETQYF.

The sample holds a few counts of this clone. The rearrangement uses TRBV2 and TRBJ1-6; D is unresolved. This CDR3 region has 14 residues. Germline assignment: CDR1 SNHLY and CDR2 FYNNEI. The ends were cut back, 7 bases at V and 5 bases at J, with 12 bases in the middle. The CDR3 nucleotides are TGTGCCAGCATTACACCAAGGGATAATTCACCCCTCCACTTT. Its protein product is CASITPRDNSPLHF.